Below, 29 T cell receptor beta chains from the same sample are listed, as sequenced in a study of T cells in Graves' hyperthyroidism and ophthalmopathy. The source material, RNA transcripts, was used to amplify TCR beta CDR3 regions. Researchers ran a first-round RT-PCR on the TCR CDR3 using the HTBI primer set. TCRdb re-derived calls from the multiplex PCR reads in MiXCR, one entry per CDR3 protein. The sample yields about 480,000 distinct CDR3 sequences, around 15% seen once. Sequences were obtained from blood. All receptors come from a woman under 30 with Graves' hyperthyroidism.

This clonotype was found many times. The CDR3 loop is CASSQDLGHLYGYTF. The CDR3 DNA follows: TGTGCCAGCAGCCAAGATTTAGGACACCTCTATGGCTACACCTTC. V is TRBV14 and J is TRBJ1-2; a weak D match, TRBD1 (5 bases). The germline V and J ends were trimmed by 0 bases and 4 bases, with 12 bases remaining between them. CDR3 length: 15 residues. Germline V gives CDR1 SGHDN, CDR2 FVKESK.

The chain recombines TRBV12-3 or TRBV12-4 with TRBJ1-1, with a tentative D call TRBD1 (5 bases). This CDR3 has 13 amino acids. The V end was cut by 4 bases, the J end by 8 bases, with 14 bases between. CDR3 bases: TGTGCCAGCAGTTACCAGGGCTTTGTCGAAGCTTTCTTT. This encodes CASSYQGFVEAFF.

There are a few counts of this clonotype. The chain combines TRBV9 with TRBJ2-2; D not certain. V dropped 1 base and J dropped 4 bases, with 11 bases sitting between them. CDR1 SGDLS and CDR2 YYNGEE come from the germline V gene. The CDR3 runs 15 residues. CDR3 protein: CASSVRADPTGELFF. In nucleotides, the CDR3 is TGTGCCAGCAGCGTAAGGGCGGATCCCACCGGGGAGCTGTTTTTT.

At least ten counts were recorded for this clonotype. CDR3 sequence reads: CASSYTPPGRGNNEQFF. As DNA, the CDR3 is TGTGCCAGCAGTTACACCCCGCCGGGGCGGGGAAACAATGAGCAGTTCTTC. V usage is TRBV6-6 and J usage is TRBJ2-1; tentative D call: TRBD2 (6 bases). There are 17 residues in the CDR3. Trimming cost V 2 bases and J 5 bases, with 19 bases left between them. Per germline, CDR1 MNHNY and CDR2 SVGAGI (reference sequence).

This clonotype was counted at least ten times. In nucleotides, the CDR3 is TGTGCCAGCACAAAAGGATACAGCACAGATACGCAGTATTTT. Translation gives CASTKGYSTDTQYF. The chain recombines TRBV7-8 with TRBJ2-3; D unclear. CDR1 is SGHVS and CDR2 is FQNEAQ in the germline V gene. The CDR3 runs to 14 residues. The V end lost 7 bases, the J end lost 0 bases, and 11 bases lay between the germline ends.

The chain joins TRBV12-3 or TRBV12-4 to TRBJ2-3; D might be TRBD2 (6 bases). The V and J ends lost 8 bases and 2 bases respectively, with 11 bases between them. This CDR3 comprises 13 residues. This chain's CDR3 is CASEKRATDTQYF. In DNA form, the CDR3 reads TGTGCCAGCGAAAAGCGGGCCACAGATACGCAGTATTTT.

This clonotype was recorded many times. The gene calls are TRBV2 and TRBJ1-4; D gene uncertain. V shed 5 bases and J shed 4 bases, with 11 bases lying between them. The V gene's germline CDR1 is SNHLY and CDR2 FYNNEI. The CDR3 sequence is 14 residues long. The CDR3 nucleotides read TGTGCCAGCAGTATAATGGGGTTTAATGAAAAACTGTTTTTT. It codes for CASSIMGFNEKLFF.

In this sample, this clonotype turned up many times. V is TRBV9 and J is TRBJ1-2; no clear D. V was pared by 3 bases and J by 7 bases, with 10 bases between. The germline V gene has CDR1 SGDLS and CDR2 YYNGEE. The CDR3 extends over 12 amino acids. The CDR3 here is CASSADVSGYTF. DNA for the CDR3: TGTGCCAGCAGCGCAGACGTTTCTGGCTACACCTTC.

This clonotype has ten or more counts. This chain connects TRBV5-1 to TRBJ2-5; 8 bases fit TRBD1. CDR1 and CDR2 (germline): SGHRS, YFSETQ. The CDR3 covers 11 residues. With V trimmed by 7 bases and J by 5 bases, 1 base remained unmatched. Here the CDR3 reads CASGDRETQYF. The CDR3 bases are TGCGCCAGCGGGGACAGGGAGACCCAGTACTTC.

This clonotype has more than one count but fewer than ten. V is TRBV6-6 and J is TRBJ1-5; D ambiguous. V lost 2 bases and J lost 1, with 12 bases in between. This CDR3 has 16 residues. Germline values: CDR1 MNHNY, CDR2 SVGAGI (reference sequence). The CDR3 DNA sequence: TGTGCCAGCAGTTACGGGCAGCGGATGAGCAATCAGCCCCAGCATTTT. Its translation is CASSYGQRMSNQPQHF.

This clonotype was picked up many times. CDR3 residues: CASRNTGFNQPQHF. Written as DNA, the CDR3 is TGTGCCAGTAGAAATACAGGGTTCAATCAGCCCCAGCATTTT. The V call is TRBV19, the J call TRBJ1-5; D is perhaps TRBD1 (6 bases). The V gene lost 6 bases and the J gene lost 3 bases, with 12 bases spanning the gap. CDR1 and CDR2 (germline): LNHDA, SQIVND (reference sequence). The CDR3 consists of 14 residues.

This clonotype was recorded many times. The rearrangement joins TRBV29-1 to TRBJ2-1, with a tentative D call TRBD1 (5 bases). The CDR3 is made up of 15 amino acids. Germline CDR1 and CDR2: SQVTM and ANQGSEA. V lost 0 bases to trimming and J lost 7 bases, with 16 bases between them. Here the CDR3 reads CSVEEEWQGLNEQFF. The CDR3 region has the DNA TGCAGCGTTGAAGAAGAGTGGCAGGGATTAAATGAGCAGTTCTTC.

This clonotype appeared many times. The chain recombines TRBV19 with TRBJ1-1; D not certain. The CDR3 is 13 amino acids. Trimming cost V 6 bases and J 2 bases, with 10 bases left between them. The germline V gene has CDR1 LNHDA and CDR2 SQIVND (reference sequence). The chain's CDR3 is CASSSWDNTEAFF. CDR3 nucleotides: TGTGCCAGTAGCTCCTGGGATAACACTGAAGCTTTCTTT.

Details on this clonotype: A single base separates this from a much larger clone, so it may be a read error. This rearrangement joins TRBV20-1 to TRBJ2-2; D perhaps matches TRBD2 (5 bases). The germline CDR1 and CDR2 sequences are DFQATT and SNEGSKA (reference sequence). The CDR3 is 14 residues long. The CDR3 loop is CSARDMKNTGDLFF. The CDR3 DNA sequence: TGCAGTGCTAGAGATATGAAGAACACCGGGGATCTGTTTTTT.

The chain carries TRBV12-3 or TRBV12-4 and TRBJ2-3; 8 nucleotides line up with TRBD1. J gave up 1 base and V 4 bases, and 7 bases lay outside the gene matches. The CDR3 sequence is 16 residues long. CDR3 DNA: TGTGCCAGCAGTTCTAACGACAGGGGAGGCACAGATACGCAGTATTTT. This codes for CASSSNDRGGTDTQYF.

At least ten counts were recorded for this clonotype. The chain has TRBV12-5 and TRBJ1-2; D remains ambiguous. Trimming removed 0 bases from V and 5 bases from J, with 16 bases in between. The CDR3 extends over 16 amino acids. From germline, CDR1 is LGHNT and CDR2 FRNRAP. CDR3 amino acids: CASGLVLSGLEYGYTF. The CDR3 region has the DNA TGTGCTAGTGGTTTGGTACTCTCGGGCCTCGAATATGGCTACACCTTC.

CDR3 loop: CASSLARVGNYGYTF. CDR3 DNA: TGTGCCAGCAGCTTAGCGCGGGTGGGCAACTATGGCTACACCTTC. The gene calls are TRBV7-8 and TRBJ1-2; D is unresolved. Germline-derived CDR1 and CDR2 are SGHVS and FQNEAQ. V lost 0 bases to trimming and J lost 2 bases, with 10 bases between them. The CDR3 extends over 15 amino acids.

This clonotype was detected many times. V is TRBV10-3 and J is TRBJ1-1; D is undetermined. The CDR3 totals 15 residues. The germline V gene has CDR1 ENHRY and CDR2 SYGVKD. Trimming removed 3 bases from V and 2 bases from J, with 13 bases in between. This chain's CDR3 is CAISDPPGVNTEAFF. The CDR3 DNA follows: TGTGCCATCAGTGACCCCCCAGGAGTAAACACTGAAGCTTTCTTT.

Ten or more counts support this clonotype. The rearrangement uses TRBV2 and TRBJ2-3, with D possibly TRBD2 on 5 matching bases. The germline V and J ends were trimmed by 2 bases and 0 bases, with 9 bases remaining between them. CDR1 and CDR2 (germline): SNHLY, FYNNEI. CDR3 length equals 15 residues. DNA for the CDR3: TGTGCCAGCAGTGAAACGGGCGGGAGCACAGATACGCAGTATTTT. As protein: CASSETGGSTDTQYF. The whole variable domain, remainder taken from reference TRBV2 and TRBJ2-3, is EPEVTQTPSHQVTQMGQEVILRCVPISNHLYFYWYRQILGQKVEFLVSFYNNEISEKSEIFDDQFSVERPDGSNFTLKIRSTKLEDSAMYFCASSETGGSTDTQYFGPGTRLTVL.

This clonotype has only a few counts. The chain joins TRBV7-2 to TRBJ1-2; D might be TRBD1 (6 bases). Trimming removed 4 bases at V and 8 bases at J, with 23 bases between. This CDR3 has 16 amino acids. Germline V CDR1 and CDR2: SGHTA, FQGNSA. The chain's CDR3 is CASSSGQSGGRQGYTF. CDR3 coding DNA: TGTGCCAGCAGCTCCGGACAGAGTGGGGGGAGACAGGGCTACACCTTC.

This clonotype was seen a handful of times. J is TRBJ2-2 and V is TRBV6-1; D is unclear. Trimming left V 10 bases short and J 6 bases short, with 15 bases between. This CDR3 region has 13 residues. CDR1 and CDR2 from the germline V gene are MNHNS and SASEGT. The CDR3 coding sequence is TGTGCCATCCTCAGACTCGGCCCCGGGGAGCTGTTTTTT. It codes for CAILRLGPGELFF.

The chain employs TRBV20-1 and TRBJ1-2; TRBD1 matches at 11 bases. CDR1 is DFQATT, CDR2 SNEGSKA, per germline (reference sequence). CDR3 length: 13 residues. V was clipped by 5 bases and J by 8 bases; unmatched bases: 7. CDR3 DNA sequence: TGCAGTGCTCGGGACAGGGGGGTAGGCGGCTACACCTTC. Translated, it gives CSARDRGVGGYTF.

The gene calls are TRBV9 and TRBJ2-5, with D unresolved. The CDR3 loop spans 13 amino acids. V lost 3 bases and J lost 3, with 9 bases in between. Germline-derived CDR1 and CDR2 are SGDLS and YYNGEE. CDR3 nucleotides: TGTGCCAGCAGCGAGTTAGGGAAAGAGACCCAGTACTTC. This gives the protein CASSELGKETQYF.

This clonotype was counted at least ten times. The CDR3 spells CASSLTEDGYTF. DNA of the CDR3: TGCGCCAGCAGCTTAACAGAAGATGGCTACACCTTC. The V and J genes are TRBV5-1 and TRBJ1-2; D gene ambiguous. Looked up from germline, CDR1 is SGHRS and CDR2 is YFSETQ. The CDR3 is made up of 12 amino acids. V was clipped by 2 bases and J by 6 bases, with 8 bases between them.

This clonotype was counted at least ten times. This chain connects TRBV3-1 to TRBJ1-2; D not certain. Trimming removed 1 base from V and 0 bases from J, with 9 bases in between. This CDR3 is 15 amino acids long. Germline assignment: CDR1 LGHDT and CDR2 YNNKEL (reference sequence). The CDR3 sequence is CASSQVDGANYGYTF. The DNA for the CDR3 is TGTGCCAGCAGCCAAGTGGACGGAGCTAACTATGGCTACACCTTC.

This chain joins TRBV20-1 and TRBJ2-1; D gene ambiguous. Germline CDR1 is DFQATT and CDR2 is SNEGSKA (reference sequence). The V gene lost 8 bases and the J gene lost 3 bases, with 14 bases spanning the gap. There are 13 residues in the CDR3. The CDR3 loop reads CSPKDSIYNEQFF. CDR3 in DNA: TGCAGTCCGAAGGATAGTATCTACAATGAGCAGTTCTTC.

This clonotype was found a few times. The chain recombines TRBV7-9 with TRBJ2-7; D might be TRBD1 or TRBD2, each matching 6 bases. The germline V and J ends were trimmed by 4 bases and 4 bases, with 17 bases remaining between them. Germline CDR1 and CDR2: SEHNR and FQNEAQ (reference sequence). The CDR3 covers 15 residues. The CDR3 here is CASSSPEGGLYEQYV. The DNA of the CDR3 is TGTGCCAGCAGCTCCCCTGAAGGGGGGTTATACGAGCAGTACGTC.

The CDR3 DNA is TGTGCCATCAGTGAAACTAGCGGGAGAGGTGAGCAGTTCTTC. It yields the protein CAISETSGRGEQFF. The rearrangement links TRBV10-3 to TRBJ2-1; 11 bases are shared with TRBD2. The V gene's germline CDR1 is ENHRY and CDR2 SYGVKD. V shed 3 bases and J 9 bases; nucleotides not matched to a gene: 4. This CDR3 contains 14 residues.

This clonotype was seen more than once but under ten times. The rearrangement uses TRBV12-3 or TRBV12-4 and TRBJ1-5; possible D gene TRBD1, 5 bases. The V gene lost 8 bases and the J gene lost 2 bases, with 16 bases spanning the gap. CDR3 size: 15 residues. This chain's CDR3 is CASQGESGRNQPQHF. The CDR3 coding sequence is TGTGCCAGCCAAGGGGAAAGCGGCCGCAATCAGCCCCAGCATTTT.